The source of this T cell receptor beta chain is a study of CD8 T cells in Susac syndrome. The RNA input was about 0.45 to 1 ug, and it was reverse transcribed with random hexamers. MiXCR, run by TCRdb on the immunoSEQ multiplex PCR reads, gives a single entry per CDR3 protein. Of 80,000 to 90,000 distinct CDR3 sequences in the sample, more than 85% were seen once. The CDR3 length is 15 residues. Germline lookup yields CDR1 SGDLS and CDR2 YYNGEE. V was cut by 3 bases and J by 2 bases, with 13 bases left in between. This clonotype was observed a single time. This sequence originates from a human donor with Susac syndrome. The sequenced sample consisted of CD8+ T cells from PBMCs. This rearrangement joins TRBV9 to TRBJ2-3, with D possibly matching TRBD2 (6 bases). CDR3 loop: CASSGDPGVTDTQYF. The CDR3 DNA reads as TGTGCCAGCAGCGGGGATCCGGGAGTCACAGATACGCAGTATTTT.